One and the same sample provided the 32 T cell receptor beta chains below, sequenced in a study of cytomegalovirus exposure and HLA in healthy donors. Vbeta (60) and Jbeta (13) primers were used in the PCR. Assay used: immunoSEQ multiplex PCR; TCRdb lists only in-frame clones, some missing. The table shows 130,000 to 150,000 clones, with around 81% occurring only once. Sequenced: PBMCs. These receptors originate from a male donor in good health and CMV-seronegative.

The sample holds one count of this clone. The CDR3, as DNA: TGTGCCAGCAACCCCGGGGGGATGGGTTACAATGAGCAGTTCTTC. This translates into CASNPGGMGYNEQFF. The chain uses TRBV9 and TRBJ2-1; 7 bases match TRBD2. This CDR3 region has 15 residues. Germline V CDR1 and CDR2: SGDLS, YYNGEE. The J segment lost 4 bases and the V segment lost 6 bases, leaving 10 bases of the junction unmatched.

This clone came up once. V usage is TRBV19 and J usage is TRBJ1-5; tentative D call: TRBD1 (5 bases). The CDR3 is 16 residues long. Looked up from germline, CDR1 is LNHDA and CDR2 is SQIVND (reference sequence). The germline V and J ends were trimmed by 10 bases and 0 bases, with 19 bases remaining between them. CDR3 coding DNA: TGTGCCACCCTGGCGGGGCCCGCGGGTAGCAATCAGCCCCAGCATTTT. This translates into CATLAGPAGSNQPQHF.

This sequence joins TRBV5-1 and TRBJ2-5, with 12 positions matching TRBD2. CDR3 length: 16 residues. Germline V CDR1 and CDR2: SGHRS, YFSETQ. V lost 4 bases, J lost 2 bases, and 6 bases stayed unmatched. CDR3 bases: TGCGCCAGCAGCGCAGGGACTAGCGGGCAACAAGAGACCCAGTACTTC. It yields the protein CASSAGTSGQQETQYF. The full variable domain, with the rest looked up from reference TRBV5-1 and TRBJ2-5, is KAGVTQTPRYLIKTRGQQVTLSCSPISGHRSVSWYQQTPGQGLQFLFEYFSETQRNKGNFPGRFSGRQFSNSRSEMNVSTLELGDSALYLCASSAGTSGQQETQYFGPGTRLLVL.

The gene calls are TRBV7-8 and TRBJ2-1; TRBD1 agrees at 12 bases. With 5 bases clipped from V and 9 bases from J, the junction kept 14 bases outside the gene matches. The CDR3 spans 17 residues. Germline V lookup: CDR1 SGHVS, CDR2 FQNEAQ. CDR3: CASSHRPAGQGAVEQFF. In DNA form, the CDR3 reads TGTGCCAGCAGCCACCGCCCCGCGGGACAGGGGGCTGTTGAGCAGTTCTTC.

The CDR3 coding sequence is TGTGCCAGCGGAGACGGGATCCCACCCTACGAGCAGTACTTC. This sequence encodes CASGDGIPPYEQYF. The J gene is TRBJ2-7, the V gene TRBV6-5; TRBD2 might be the D (5 bases). The V gene lost 8 bases and the J gene lost 2 bases, with 16 bases spanning the gap. The CDR3 length is 14 residues. Germline assignment: CDR1 MNHEY and CDR2 SVGAGI.

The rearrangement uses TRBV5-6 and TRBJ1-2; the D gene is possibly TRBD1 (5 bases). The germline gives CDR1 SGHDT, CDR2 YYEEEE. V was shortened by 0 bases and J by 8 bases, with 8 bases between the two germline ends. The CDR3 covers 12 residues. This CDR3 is CASSLGRDGYTF. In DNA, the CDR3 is TGTGCCAGCAGCTTGGGGCGGGACGGCTACACCTTC.

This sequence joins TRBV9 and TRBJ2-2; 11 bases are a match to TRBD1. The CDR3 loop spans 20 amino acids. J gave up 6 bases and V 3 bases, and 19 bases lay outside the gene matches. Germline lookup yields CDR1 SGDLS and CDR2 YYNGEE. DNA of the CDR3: TGTGCCAGCAGCGACCCCGGGACAGGGGGTTCGGGGGTTTTGCCCGGGGAGCTGTTTTTT. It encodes CASSDPGTGGSGVLPGELFF.

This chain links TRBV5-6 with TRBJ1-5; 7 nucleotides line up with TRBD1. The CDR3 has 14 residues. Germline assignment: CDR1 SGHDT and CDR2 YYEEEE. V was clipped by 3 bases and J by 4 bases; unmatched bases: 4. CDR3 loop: CASSWGTVNQPQHF. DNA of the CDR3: TGTGCCAGCAGCTGGGGGACAGTTAATCAGCCCCAGCATTTT.

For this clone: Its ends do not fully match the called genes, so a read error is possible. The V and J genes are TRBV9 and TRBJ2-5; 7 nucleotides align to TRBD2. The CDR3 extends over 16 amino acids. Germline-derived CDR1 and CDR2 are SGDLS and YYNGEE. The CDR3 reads CARSVDVSTSWETQYF. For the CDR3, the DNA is TGTGCCCGCAGCGTAGACGTATCGACTAGCTGGGAGACCCAGTACTTC.

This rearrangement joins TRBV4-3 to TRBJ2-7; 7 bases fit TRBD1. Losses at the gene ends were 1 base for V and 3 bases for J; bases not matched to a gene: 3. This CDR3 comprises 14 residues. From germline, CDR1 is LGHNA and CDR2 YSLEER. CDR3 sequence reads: CASSQGDRVYEQYF. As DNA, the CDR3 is TGCGCCAGCAGCCAAGGGGACAGAGTCTACGAGCAGTACTTC.

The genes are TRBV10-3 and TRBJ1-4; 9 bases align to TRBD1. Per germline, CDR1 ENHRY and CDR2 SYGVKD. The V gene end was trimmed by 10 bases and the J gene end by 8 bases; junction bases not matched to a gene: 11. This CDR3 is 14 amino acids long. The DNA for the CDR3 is TGTGCCACGGGGAGGACAGGGGAGGTGGAAAAACTGTTTTTT. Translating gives CATGRTGEVEKLFF.

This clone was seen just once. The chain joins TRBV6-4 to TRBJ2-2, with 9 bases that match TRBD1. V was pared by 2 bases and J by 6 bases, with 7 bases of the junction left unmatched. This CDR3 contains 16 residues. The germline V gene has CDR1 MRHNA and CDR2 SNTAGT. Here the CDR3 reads CASSDPGQGSSGELFF. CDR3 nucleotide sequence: TGTGCCAGCAGTGACCCGGGACAGGGAAGTTCCGGGGAGCTGTTTTTT.

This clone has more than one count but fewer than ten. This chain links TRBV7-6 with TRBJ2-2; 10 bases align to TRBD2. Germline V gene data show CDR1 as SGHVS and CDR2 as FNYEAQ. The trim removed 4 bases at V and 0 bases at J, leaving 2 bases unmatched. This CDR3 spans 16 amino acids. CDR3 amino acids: CASSSGLAANTGELFF. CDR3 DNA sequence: TGTGCCAGCAGCTCTGGACTAGCGGCGAACACCGGGGAGCTGTTTTTT. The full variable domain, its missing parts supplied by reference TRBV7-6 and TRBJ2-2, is GAGVSQSPRYKVTKRGQDVALRCDPISGHVSLYWYRQALGQGPEFLTYFNYEAQQDKSGLPNDRFSAERPEGSISTLTIQRTEQRDSAMYRCASSSGLAANTGELFFGEGSRLTVL.

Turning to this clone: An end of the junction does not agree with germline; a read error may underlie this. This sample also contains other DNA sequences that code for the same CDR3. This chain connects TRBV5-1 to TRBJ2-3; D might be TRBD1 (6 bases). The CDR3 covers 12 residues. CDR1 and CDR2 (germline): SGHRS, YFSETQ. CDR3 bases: TGTGCCAGCAGCTTGGACAGAAATACGCAGTATTTT. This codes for CASSLDRNTQYF. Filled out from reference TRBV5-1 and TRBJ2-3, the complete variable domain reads KAGVTQTPRYLIKTRGQQVTLSCSPISGHRSVSWYQQTPGQGLQFLFEYFSETQRNKGNFPGRFSGRQFSNSRSEMNVSTLELGDSALYLCASSLDRNTQYFGPGTRLTVL.

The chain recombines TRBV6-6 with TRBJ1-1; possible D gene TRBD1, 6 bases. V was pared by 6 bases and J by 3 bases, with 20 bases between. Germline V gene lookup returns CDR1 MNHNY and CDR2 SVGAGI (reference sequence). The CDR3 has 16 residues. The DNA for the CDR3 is TGTGCCAGCAGAAAGCAGGGGCGGGAGTCGGACACTGAAGCTTTCTTT. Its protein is CASRKQGRESDTEAFF.

Written as DNA, the CDR3 is TGTGCCAGCAGTGGACAGGCATCCGATGAAAAACTGTTTTTT. Translating gives CASSGQASDEKLFF. The chain is built from TRBV2 and TRBJ1-4; tentative D call: TRBD1 (6 bases). CDR1 SNHLY and CDR2 FYNNEI come from the germline V gene. This CDR3 contains 14 residues. Trimming removed 4 bases from V and 6 bases from J, with 12 bases in between.

The CDR3 is CASTGGPAGEAFF. In nucleotides, the CDR3 is TGTGCCAGCACTGGAGGCCCGGCGGGTGAAGCTTTCTTT. The J gene is TRBJ1-1, the V gene TRBV9; D is unclear. Germline V gene sequence: CDR1 SGDLS, CDR2 YYNGEE. The V and J ends lost 6 bases and 7 bases respectively, with 16 bases between them. The CDR3 spans 13 residues.

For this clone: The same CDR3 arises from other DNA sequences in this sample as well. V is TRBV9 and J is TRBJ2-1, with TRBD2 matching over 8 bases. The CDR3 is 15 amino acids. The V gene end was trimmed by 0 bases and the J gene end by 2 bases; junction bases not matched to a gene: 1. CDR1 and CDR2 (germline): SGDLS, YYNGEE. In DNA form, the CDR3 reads TGTGCCAGCAGCGTAGGCGGGAGGACCTACAATGAGCAGTTCTTC. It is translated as CASSVGGRTYNEQFF.

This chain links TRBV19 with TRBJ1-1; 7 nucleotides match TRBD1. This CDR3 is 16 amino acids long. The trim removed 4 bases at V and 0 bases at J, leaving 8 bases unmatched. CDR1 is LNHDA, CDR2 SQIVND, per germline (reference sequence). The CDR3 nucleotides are TGTGCCAGTAGTAATAGAGGGGGCCCCATGAACACTGAAGCTTTCTTT. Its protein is CASSNRGGPMNTEAFF.

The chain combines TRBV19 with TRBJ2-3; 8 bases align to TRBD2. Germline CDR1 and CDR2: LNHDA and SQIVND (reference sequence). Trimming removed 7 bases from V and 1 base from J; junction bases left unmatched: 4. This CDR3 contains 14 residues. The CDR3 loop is CASNSGMGTDTQYF. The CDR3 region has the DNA TGTGCCAGTAATAGCGGGATGGGCACAGATACGCAGTATTTT.

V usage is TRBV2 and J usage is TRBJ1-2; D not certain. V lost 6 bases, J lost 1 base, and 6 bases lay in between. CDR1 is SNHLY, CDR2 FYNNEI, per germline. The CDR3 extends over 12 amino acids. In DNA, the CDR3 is TGTGCCAGCAGGGAGGATAACTATGGCTACACCTTC. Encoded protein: CASREDNYGYTF.

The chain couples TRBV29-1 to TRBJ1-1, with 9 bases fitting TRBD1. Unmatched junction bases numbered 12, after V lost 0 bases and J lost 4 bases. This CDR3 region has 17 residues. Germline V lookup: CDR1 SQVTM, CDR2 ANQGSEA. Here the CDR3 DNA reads TGCAGCGTTGAAGATTGGGACAGGGTCACACCGGGCACTGAAGCTTTCTTT. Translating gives CSVEDWDRVTPGTEAFF.

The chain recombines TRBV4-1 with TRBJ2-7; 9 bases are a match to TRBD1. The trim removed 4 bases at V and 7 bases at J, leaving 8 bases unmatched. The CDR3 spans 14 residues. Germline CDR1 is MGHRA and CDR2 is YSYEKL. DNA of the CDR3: TGCGCCAGCAGCCTCCGGGACAGGGTGAGAGAGCAGTACTTC. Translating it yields CASSLRDRVREQYF.

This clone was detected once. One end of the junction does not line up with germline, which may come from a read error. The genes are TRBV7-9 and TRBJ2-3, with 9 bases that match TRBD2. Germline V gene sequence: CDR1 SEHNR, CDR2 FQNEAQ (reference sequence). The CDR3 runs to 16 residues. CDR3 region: CARSLVQREDPDTQYF. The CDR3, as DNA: TGTGCCCGCAGCTTAGTCCAGCGGGAGGACCCAGATACGCAGTATTTT. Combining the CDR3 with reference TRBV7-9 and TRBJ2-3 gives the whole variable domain DTGVSQNPRHKITKRGQNVTFRCDPISEHNRLYWYRQTLGQGPEFLTYFQNEAQLEKSRLLSDRFSAERPKGSFSTLEIQRTEQGDSAMYLCARSLVQREDPDTQYFGPGTRLTVL.

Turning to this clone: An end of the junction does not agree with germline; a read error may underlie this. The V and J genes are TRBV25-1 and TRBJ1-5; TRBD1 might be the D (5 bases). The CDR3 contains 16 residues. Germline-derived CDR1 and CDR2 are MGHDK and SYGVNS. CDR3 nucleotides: TGTGCCCGCAGTGAATCGGGTGGTTCAGGGAACCAGCCCCAGCATTTT. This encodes CARSESGGSGNQPQHF.

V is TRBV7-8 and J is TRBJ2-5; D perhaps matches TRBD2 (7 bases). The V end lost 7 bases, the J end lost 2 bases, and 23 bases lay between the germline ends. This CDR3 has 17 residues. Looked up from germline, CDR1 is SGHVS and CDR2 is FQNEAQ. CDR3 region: CASMARGALRFQETQYF. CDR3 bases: TGTGCCAGCATGGCCCGGGGGGCGCTTAGGTTTCAAGAGACCCAGTACTTC.

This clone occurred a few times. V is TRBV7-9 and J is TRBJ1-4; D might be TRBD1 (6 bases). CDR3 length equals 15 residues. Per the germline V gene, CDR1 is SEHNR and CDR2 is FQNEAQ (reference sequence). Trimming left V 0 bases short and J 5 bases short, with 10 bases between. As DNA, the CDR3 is TGTGCCAGCAGCTTAGCGGGACACCCGAATGAAAAACTGTTTTTT. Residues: CASSLAGHPNEKLFF.

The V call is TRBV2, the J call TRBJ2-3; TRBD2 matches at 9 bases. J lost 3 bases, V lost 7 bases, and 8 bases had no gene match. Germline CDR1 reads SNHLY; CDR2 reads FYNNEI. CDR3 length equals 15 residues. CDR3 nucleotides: TGTGCCAGCATTCCCCTAGCGGGGCAAACAGATACGCAGTATTTT. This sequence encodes CASIPLAGQTDTQYF.

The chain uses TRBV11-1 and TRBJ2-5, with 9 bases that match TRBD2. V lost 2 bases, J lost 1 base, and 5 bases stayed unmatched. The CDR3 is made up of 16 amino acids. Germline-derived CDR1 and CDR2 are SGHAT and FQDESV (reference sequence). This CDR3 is CASSLRPSGAQETQYF. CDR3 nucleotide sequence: TGTGCCAGCAGCTTACGCCCTAGCGGGGCCCAAGAGACCCAGTACTTC.

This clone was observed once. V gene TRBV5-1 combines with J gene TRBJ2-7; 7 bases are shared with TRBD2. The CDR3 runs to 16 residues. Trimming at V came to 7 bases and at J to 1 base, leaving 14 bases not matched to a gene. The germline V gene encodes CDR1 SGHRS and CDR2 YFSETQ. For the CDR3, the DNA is TGCGCCAGCGGCCGGGGAGCTCAGGGAGGGTCCTACGAGCAGTACTTC. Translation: CASGRGAQGGSYEQYF.

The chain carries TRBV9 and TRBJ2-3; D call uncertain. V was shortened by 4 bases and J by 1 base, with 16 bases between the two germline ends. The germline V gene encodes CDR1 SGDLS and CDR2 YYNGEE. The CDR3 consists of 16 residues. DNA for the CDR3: TGTGCCAGCAGCTCACAACATGGTCCTCGCACAGATACGCAGTATTTT. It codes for CASSSQHGPRTDTQYF.

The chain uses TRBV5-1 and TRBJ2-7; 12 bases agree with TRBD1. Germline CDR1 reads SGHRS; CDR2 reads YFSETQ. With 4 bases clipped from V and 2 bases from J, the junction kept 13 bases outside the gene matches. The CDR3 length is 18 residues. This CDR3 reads CASSTSPGTGGATYEQYF. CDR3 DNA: TGCGCCAGCAGCACCTCTCCCGGGACAGGGGGCGCAACCTACGAGCAGTACTTC.